Presented here are 4 T cell receptor beta chains from one specimen sequenced in a study of radiation and T cells in renal cell carcinoma. The time point was: baseline pretreatment blood. Treatment of the sample: 15 Gy SBRT to primary tumor, nephrectomy 4 weeks later. Profiled with immunoSEQ multiplex PCR; TCRdb holds only in-frame clones, not every one. The sample consists of approximately 100,000 clones, approximately 86% of them appearing once. Here the sequenced sample was blood, taken from a patient whose treatment included radiotherapy and nephrectomy. These receptors were collected from a man aged 45 to 65 with renal cell carcinoma.

In DNA, the CDR3 is TGTGCCAGCTTCGGCGGCCCTGGGGCCAACGTCCTGACTTTC. It is translated as CASFGGPGANVLTF. The rearrangement links TRBV2 to TRBJ2-6, with D unclear. This CDR3 comprises 14 residues. The germline V and J ends were trimmed by 8 bases and 2 bases, with 10 bases remaining between them. Germline values: CDR1 SNHLY, CDR2 FYNNEI. The full variable domain, rest sourced from reference TRBV2 and TRBJ2-6, is EPEVTQTPSHQVTQMGQEVILRCVPISNHLYFYWYRQILGQKVEFLVSFYNNEISEKSEIFDDQFSVERPDGSNFTLKIRSTKLEDSAMYFCASFGGPGANVLTFGAGSRLTVL.

In its sample, this clone was seen once. The V and J genes are TRBV9 and TRBJ2-1; maybe TRBD1 (5 bases). V gave up 2 bases and J gave up 8 bases, with 11 bases separating them. This CDR3 is built from 13 residues. Germline V CDR1 and CDR2: SGDLS, YYNGEE. The CDR3 coding sequence is TGTGCCAGCAGCGTCGCAGGGTACCATGAGCAGTTCTTC. It yields the protein CASSVAGYHEQFF.

The chain carries TRBV5-5 and TRBJ1-1; D perhaps matches TRBD1 (6 bases). This CDR3 has 15 residues. The V gene's germline CDR1 is SGHKS and CDR2 YYEKEE (reference sequence). The germline V and J ends were trimmed by 2 bases and 3 bases, with 14 bases remaining between them. Here the CDR3 reads CASSFSGATYTEAFF. The CDR3, as DNA: TGTGCCAGCAGCTTCTCGGGGGCCACGTACACTGAAGCTTTCTTT.

The chain joins TRBV7-3 to TRBJ2-5, with 13 bases that match TRBD2. V lost 5 bases to trimming and J lost 4 bases; unmatched junction nucleotides: 4. Per the germline V gene, CDR1 is SGHTA and CDR2 is FQGTGA. The CDR3 covers 15 residues. CDR3 region: CASSDRTSGGETQYF. The CDR3 DNA is TGTGCCAGCAGCGATCGGACTAGCGGGGGAGAGACCCAGTACTTC.